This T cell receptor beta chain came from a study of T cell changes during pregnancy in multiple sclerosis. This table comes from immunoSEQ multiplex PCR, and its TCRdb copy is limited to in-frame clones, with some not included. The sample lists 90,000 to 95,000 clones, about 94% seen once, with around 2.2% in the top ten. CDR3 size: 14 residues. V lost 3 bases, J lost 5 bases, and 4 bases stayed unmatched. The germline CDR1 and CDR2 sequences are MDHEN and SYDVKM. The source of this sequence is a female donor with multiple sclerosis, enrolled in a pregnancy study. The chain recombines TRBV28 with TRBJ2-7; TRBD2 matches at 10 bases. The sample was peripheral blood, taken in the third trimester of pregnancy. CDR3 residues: CASSFSGRAHEQYF. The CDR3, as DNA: TGTGCCAGCAGTTTCAGCGGGAGGGCCCACGAGCAGTACTTC.